The 17 T cell receptor beta chains listed next were all sequenced from one sample in a study of blood T cell repertoires in COVID-19. TCRdb's copy holds only in-frame clones and misses some; the assay was immunoSEQ multiplex PCR. The top ten clones hold 4.2% of a sample with about 150,000 clones, around 82% of them seen once. The specimen was peripheral blood. These receptors were obtained from a man aged 55-75 years with acute or convalescent COVID-19.

V and J are TRBV11-2 and TRBJ1-1, with D perhaps matching TRBD1 (6 bases). Trimming shortened V by 6 bases and J by 0 bases, and 14 bases separated the two germline ends. The CDR3 runs to 15 residues. Germline V gives CDR1 SGHAT, CDR2 FQNNGV. This CDR3 is CASRNAGALNTEAFF. The CDR3 DNA reads TGTGCCAGCAGAAATGCAGGGGCTTTGAACACTGAAGCTTTCTTT.

V and J are TRBV7-9 and TRBJ2-1; no clear D. CDR1 and CDR2 from the germline V gene are SEHNR and FQNEAQ (reference sequence). V was trimmed by 5 bases and J by 4 bases, leaving 6 bases between them. The CDR3 loop spans 12 amino acids. CDR3 amino acids: CASSLQYNEQFF. CDR3 DNA sequence: TGTGCCAGCAGCCTCCAGTACAATGAGCAGTTCTTC. Using reference TRBV7-9 and TRBJ2-1 for the parts outside the CDR3, the full variable domain is DTGVSQNPRHKITKRGQNVTFRCDPISEHNRLYWYRQTLGQGPEFLTYFQNEAQLEKSRLLSDRFSAERPKGSFSTLEIQRTEQGDSAMYLCASSLQYNEQFFGPGTRLTVL.

V gene TRBV19 combines with J gene TRBJ1-2; TRBD1 matches at 9 bases. CDR1 is LNHDA and CDR2 is SQIVND in the germline V gene (reference sequence). J lost 6 bases, V lost 8 bases, and 4 bases had no gene match. The CDR3 runs 12 residues. CDR3 amino acids: CASVGQGDGYTF. The CDR3 nucleotides are TGTGCCAGTGTGGGACAGGGCGATGGCTACACCTTC.

This clone was counted between two and nine times. The chain carries TRBV6-1 and TRBJ1-6, with a tentative D call TRBD1 (5 bases). CDR1 and CDR2 from the germline V gene are MNHNS and SASEGT. V lost 4 bases to trimming and J lost 10 bases, with 26 bases between them. This CDR3 contains 18 residues. CDR3: CASSGTQASNGRFSPLHF. CDR3 coding DNA: TGTGCCAGCAGTGGAACACAGGCGTCTAACGGGAGATTCTCACCCCTCCACTTT.

The rearrangement links TRBV27 to TRBJ2-7; tentative D call: TRBD1 (6 bases). This CDR3 is 14 amino acids long. Germline V gene lookup returns CDR1 MNHEY and CDR2 SMNVEV (reference sequence). The V end was cut by 6 bases, the J end by 2 bases, with 14 bases between. CDR3 protein: CASRQDRSPYEQYF. The DNA of the CDR3 is TGTGCCAGCAGACAAGACAGGTCCCCCTACGAGCAGTACTTC.

The V call is TRBV24-1, the J call TRBJ1-1; D may be TRBD1 (6 bases). The CDR3 is 12 residues long. Germline CDR1 and CDR2: KGHDR and SFDVKD. V was trimmed by 6 bases and J by 8 bases, leaving 12 bases between them. The CDR3 DNA is TGTGCCACCAGTCCGGGGGGCCCCGAAGCTTTCTTT. As protein: CATSPGGPEAFF.

The V and J genes are TRBV18 and TRBJ1-2; D remains unclear. The germline gives CDR1 KGHSH, CDR2 LQKENI. Trimming pared 5 bases from V and 8 bases from J, leaving 18 bases between. The CDR3 spans 14 residues. CDR3 protein: CASSARREVGGYTF. DNA for the CDR3: TGTGCCAGCTCAGCCCGACGTGAGGTTGGCGGCTACACCTTC.

This clone was counted between two and nine times. The V and J genes are TRBV28 and TRBJ2-1; 10 nucleotides match TRBD2. V was pared by 5 bases and J by 4 bases, with 2 bases of the junction left unmatched. CDR3 size: 14 residues. Germline loops: CDR1 MDHEN, CDR2 SYDVKM. The CDR3 loop reads CASSRAGGYNEQFF. The CDR3 DNA sequence: TGTGCCAGCAGTCGAGCGGGAGGGTACAATGAGCAGTTCTTC. The variable domain in full, with the rest retrieved from reference TRBV28 and TRBJ2-1, is DVKVTQSSRYLVKRTGEKVFLECVQDMDHENMFWYRQDPGLGLRLIYFSYDVKMKEKGDIPEGYSVSREKKERFSLILESASTNQTSMYLCASSRAGGYNEQFFGPGTRLTVL.

The chain uses TRBV19 and TRBJ2-6; possibly TRBD2 for D (7 bases). V was shortened by 3 bases and J by 3 bases, with 12 bases between the two germline ends. The CDR3 has 16 amino acids. The germline CDR1 and CDR2 sequences are LNHDA and SQIVND (reference sequence). The CDR3 here is CASSIRGALGANVLTF. In DNA, the CDR3 is TGTGCCAGTAGTATTCGGGGGGCGCTTGGGGCCAACGTCCTGACTTTC.

This clone was detected a few times. This chain connects TRBV7-2 to TRBJ2-1, with 16 bases that match TRBD2. The CDR3 length is 15 residues. CDR1 is SGHTA and CDR2 is FQGNSA in the germline V gene. V gave up 5 bases and J gave up 12 bases; unmatched junction bases: 7. The CDR3 DNA is TGTGCCAGCAGCCGCGGGACTAGCGGGAGGGCGGCGCAGTTCTTC. Its translation is CASSRGTSGRAAQFF.

This chain uses TRBV7-8 with TRBJ2-7; TRBD1 might be the D (5 bases). This CDR3 contains 14 residues. The V end was cut by 5 bases, the J end by 0 bases, with 11 bases between. Germline-derived CDR1 and CDR2 are SGHVS and FQNEAQ. The CDR3 region has the DNA TGTGCCAGCAGCCCCCAGACAGTCTCCTACGAGCAGTACTTC. Protein: CASSPQTVSYEQYF. The complete variable domain, with remaining parts taken from reference TRBV7-8 and TRBJ2-7, reads GAGVSQSPRYKVAKRGQDVALRCDPISGHVSLFWYQQALGQGPEFLTYFQNEAQLDKSGLPSDRFFAERPEGSVSTLKIQRTQQEDSAVYLCASSPQTVSYEQYFGPGTRLTVT.

CDR3 nucleotide sequence: TGTGCCAGCAGTTTAGGCCCCTCCGAGCAGTACTTC. This encodes CASSLGPSEQYF. The chain uses TRBV28 and TRBJ2-7; D not resolved. CDR3 length: 12 amino acids. The ends were cut back, 2 bases at V and 6 bases at J, with 8 bases in the middle. The germline CDR1 and CDR2 sequences are MDHEN and SYDVKM.

V and J are TRBV7-8 and TRBJ2-1; the match to TRBD2 covers 10 bases. Per germline, CDR1 SGHVS and CDR2 FQNEAQ. J was trimmed by 7 bases and V by 5 bases; bases with no gene match: 5. CDR3 length: 14 amino acids. CDR3 loop: CASSPELAGNEQFF. The DNA of the CDR3 is TGTGCCAGCAGCCCCGAACTAGCGGGAAATGAGCAGTTCTTC.

The V call is TRBV15, the J call TRBJ2-1; TRBD2 matches 9 bases. The junction had 4 bases not matched to a gene; V was cut back by 0 bases and J by 4 bases. CDR1 and CDR2 from the germline V gene are LNHNV and YYDKDF (reference sequence). CDR3 length: 16 amino acids. CDR3 region: CATSRDSLAGYNEQFF. The CDR3 DNA sequence: TGTGCCACCAGCAGAGATAGTCTAGCGGGGTACAATGAGCAGTTCTTC.

The genes are TRBV5-1 and TRBJ1-2; D is possibly TRBD1 (6 bases). This CDR3 has 13 residues. Trimming took 3 bases from V and 8 from J, leaving 14 bases between them. CDR1 is SGHRS and CDR2 is YFSETQ in the germline V gene. The CDR3: CASSSAGGQGYTF. CDR3 in DNA: TGCGCCAGCAGCTCGGCCGGGGGGCAGGGCTACACCTTC.

The CDR3 here is CATSGGRGFDTQYF. The CDR3 nucleotides read TGTGCCACCAGTGGCGGGAGGGGTTTCGATACGCAGTATTTT. The chain is built from TRBV24-1 and TRBJ2-3; 9 bases line up with TRBD2. This CDR3 has 14 residues. Germline CDR1 KGHDR, CDR2 SFDVKD. With 5 bases clipped from V and 6 bases from J, the junction kept 5 bases outside the gene matches.

This chain uses TRBV30 with TRBJ1-2, with 7 bases lining up with TRBD1. The CDR3 length is 15 residues. The germline V gene encodes CDR1 GTSNPN and CDR2 SVGIG (reference sequence). The V segment lost 0 bases and the J segment 3 bases; nucleotides outside the gene matches: 7. The CDR3 here is CAWSVVTGYDYGYTF. CDR3 bases: TGTGCCTGGAGTGTTGTGACAGGGTACGACTATGGCTACACCTTC.